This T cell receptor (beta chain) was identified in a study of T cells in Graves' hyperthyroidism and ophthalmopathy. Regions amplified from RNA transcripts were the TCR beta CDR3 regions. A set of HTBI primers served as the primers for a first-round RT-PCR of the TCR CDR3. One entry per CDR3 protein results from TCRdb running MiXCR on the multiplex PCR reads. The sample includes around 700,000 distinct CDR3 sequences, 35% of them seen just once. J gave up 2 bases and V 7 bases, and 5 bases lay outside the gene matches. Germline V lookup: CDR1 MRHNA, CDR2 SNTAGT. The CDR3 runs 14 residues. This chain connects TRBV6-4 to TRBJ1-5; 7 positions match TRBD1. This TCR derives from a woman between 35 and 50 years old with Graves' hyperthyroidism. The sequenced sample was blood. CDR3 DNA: TGTGCCAGCACGGGACAGTTTTGCAATCAGCCCCAGCATTTT. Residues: CASTGQFCNQPQHF.